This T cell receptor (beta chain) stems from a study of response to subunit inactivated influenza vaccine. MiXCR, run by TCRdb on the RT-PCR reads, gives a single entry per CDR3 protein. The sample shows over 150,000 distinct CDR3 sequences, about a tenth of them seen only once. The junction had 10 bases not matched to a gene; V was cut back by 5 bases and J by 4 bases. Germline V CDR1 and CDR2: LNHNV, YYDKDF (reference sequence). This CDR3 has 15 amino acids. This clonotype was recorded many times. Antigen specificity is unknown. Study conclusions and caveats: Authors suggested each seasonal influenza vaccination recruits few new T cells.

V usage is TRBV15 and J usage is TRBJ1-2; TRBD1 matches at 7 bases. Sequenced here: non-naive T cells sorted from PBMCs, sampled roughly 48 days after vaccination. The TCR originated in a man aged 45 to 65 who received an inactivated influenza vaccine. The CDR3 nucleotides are TGTGCCACCAGCCCACGCGGGGACAGCTTCTATGGCTACACCTTC. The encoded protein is CATSPRGDSFYGYTF.